This record concerns one T cell receptor (beta chain) sequence. In the same sample, other DNA sequences code for this CDR3. These data belong to a study of blood T cell repertoires in COVID-19. Study-level background: Material from acute and convalescent COVID-19 was sourced from the United States, Italy and Spain. T cells, B-cell-depleted T cells, or PBMCs provided the cDNA or gDNA that served as material.

Per the study methods: Estimated nucleated cell counts came from reference gene primer amplification. Profiling relied on immunoSEQ multiplex PCR, and the TCRdb table lists in-frame clones only, not all of them. That table is the source of V, J and clone size, and D and trimming were worked out from the DNA. The data hold roughly 150,000 clones, with 89% observed a single time. V lost 0 bases to trimming and J lost 0 bases, with 5 bases between them. The CDR3 extends over 15 amino acids. CDR1 is SEHNR, CDR2 FQNEAQ, per germline (reference sequence). Sequencing was performed on peripheral blood. The sequence was collected from a man in his 60s with acute or convalescent COVID-19. The rearrangement joins TRBV7-9 to TRBJ1-4; D gene unclear. CDR3 amino acids: CASSLATATNEKLFF. CDR3 DNA sequence: TGTGCCAGCAGCTTAGCAACAGCAACTAATGAAAAACTGTTTTTT.